The sequence of this T cell receptor beta chain was determined in a study of early T cells in non-severe SARS-CoV-2 infection. Background on the study: From unsorted whole blood, bulk RNA was sequenced, and the chains remained unpaired.

cDNA molecules, individually, were tagged with unique molecular identifiers. One entry per CDR3 protein results from TCRdb running MiXCR on the 5' RACE reads. The table records some 29,000 distinct CDR3 sequences, roughly 5.3% of them present only once. Study-level findings and limits: VDJdb matching skewed toward anti-spike CD8 responses, missing private and CD4 specificities.

The CDR3 is 13 residues long. V lost 5 bases and J 6 bases, leaving 11 bases between the germline ends. Germline V gene data show CDR1 as LNHDA and CDR2 as SQIVND (reference sequence). This clonotype has ten or more counts. Its antigen is not known. The source material was whole blood. The rearrangement uses TRBV19 and TRBJ1-5; D might be TRBD1 (6 bases). This TCR derives from an adult who was a healthcare worker with PCR-confirmed SARS-CoV-2 infection or an uninfected control (not recorded which). This CDR3 reads CASSQGLGQPQHF. The CDR3 region has the DNA TGTGCCAGTAGTCAGGGGTTGGGTCAGCCCCAGCATTTT.